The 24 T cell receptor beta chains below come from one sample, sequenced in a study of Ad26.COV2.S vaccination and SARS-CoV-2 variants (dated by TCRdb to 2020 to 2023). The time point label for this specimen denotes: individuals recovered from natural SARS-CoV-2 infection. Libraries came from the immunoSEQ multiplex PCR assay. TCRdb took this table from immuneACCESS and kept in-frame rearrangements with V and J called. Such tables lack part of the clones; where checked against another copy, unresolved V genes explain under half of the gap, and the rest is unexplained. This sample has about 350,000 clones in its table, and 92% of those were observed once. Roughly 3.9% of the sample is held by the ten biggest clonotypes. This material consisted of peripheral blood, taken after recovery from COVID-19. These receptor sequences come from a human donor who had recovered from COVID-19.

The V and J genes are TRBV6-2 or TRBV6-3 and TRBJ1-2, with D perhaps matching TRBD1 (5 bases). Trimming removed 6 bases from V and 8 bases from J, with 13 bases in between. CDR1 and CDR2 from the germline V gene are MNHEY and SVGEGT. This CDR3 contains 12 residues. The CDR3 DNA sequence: TGTGCCAGCAGCCTCAGGGTTTACGGCTACACCTTC. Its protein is CASSLRVYGYTF.

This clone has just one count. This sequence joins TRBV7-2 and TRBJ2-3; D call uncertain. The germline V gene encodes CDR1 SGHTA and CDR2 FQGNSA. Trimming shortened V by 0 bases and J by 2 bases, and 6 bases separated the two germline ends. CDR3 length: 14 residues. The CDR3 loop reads CASSLAGYTDTQYF. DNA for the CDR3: TGTGCCAGCAGCTTAGCAGGCTACACAGATACGCAGTATTTT. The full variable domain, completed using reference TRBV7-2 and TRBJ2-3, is GAGVSQSPSNKVTEKGKDVELRCDPISGHTALYWYRQSLGQGLEFLIYFQGNSAPDKSGLPSDRFSAERTGGSVSTLTIQRTQQEDSAVYLCASSLAGYTDTQYFGPGTRLTVL.

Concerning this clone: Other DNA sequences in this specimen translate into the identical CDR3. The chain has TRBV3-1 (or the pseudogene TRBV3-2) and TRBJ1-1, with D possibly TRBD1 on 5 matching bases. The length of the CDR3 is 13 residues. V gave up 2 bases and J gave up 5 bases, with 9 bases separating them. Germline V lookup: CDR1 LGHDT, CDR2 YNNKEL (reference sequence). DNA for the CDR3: TGTGCCAGCAGCCAAATCGGGGGGACTGAAGCTTTCTTT. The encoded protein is CASSQIGGTEAFF.

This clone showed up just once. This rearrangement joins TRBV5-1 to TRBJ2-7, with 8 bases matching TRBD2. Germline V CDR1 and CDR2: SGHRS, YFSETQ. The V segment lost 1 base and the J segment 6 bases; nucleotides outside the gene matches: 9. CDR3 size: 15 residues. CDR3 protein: CASSLSTGTRVEQYF. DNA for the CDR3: TGCGCCAGCAGCTTGAGCACTGGGACTAGGGTCGAGCAGTACTTC. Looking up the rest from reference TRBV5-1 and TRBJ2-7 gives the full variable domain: KAGVTQTPRYLIKTRGQQVTLSCSPISGHRSVSWYQQTPGQGLQFLFEYFSETQRNKGNFPGRFSGRQFSNSRSEMNVSTLELGDSALYLCASSLSTGTRVEQYFGPGTRLTVT.

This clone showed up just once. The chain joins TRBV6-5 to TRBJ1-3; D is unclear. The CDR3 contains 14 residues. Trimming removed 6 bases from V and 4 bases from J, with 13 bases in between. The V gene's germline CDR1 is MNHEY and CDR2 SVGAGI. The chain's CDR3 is CASSRKADGNTIYF. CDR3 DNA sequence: TGTGCCAGCAGCCGGAAGGCAGACGGAAACACCATATATTTT.

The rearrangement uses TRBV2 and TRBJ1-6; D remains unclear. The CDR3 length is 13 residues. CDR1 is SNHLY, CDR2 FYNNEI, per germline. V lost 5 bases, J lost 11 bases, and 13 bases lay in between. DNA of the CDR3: TGTGCCAGCAGTCGAGCCCTTATTCCACCCCTCCACTTT. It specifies CASSRALIPPLHF.

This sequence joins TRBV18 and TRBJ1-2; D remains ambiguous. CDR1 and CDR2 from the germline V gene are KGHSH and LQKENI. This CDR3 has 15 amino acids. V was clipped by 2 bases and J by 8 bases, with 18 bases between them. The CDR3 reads CASSPAPDRAYGYTF. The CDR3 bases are TGTGCCAGCTCACCAGCACCGGATAGGGCCTACGGCTACACCTTC.

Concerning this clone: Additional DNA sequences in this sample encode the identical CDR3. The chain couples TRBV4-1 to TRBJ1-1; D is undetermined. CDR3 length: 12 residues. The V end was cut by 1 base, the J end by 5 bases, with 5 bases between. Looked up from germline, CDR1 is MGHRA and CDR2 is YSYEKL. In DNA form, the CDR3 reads TGCGCCAGCAGCCAAGTAGGAACTGAAGCTTTCTTT. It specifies CASSQVGTEAFF.

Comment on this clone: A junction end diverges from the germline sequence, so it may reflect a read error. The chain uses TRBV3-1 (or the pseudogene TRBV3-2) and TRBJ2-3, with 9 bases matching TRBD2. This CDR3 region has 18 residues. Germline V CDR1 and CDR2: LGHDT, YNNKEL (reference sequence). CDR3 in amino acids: CASSQEGAWRGGTDTQYF. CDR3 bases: TGTGCCAGCAGCCAAGAGGGCGCATGGCGGGGGGGCACGGATACGCAGTATTTT.

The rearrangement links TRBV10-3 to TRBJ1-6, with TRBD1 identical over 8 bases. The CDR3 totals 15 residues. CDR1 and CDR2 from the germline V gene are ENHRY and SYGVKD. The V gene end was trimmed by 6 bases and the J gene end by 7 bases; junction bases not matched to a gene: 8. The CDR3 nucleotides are TGTGCCATCAGGAGAACAGGGGGGATCAATTCACCCCTCCACTTT. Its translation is CAIRRTGGINSPLHF.

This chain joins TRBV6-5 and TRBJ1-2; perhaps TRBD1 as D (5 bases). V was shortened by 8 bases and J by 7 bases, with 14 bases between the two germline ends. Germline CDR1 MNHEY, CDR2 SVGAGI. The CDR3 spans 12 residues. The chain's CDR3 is CASFGAVGGYTF. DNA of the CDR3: TGTGCCAGCTTTGGGGCAGTTGGTGGCTACACCTTC.

The CDR3 DNA reads as TGTGCCAGCAGCTTTGGGGGAAGAGAGACCCAGTACTTC. This gives the protein CASSFGGRETQYF. J is TRBJ2-5 and V is TRBV7-3; tentatively, D is TRBD1 or TRBD2 (5 bases each). The CDR3 loop spans 13 amino acids. CDR1 SGHTA and CDR2 FQGTGA come from the germline V gene. V lost 3 bases to trimming and J lost 4 bases, with 9 bases between them.

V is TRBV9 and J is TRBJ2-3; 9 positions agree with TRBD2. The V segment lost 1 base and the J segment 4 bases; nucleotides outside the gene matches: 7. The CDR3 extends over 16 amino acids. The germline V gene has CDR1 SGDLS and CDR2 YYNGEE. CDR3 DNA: TGTGCCAGCAGCGTATCGCGGGGGGGCGTGGCAGATACGCAGTATTTT. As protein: CASSVSRGGVADTQYF.

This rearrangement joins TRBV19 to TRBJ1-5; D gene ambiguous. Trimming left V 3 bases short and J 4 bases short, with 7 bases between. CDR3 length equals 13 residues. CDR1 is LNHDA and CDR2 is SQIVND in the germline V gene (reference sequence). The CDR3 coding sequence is TGTGCCAGTAGTATCCTCTTAAATCAGCCCCAGCATTTT. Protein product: CASSILLNQPQHF.

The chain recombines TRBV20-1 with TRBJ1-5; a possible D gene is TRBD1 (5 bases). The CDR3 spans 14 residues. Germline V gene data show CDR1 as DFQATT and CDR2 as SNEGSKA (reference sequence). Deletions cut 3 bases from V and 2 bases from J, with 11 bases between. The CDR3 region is CSASMGLRNQPQHF. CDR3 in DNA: TGCAGTGCTAGTATGGGACTCCGCAATCAGCCCCAGCATTTT.

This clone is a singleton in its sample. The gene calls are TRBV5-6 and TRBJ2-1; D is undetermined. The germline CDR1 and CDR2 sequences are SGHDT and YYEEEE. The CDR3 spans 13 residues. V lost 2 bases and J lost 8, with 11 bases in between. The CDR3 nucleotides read TGTGCCAGCAGCTTTACCGTTGGAGATGAGCAGTTCTTC. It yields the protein CASSFTVGDEQFF.

CDR3 in DNA: TGTGCCAGCAGTTACGGGTCAGGGGGAGGAGAGCAGTACTTC. Its protein is CASSYGSGGGEQYF. The V call is TRBV6-5, the J call TRBJ2-7; weak D call: TRBD1 (7 bases). V was pared by 2 bases and J by 7 bases, with 15 bases between. The CDR3 runs to 14 residues. Germline-derived CDR1 and CDR2 are MNHEY and SVGAGI.

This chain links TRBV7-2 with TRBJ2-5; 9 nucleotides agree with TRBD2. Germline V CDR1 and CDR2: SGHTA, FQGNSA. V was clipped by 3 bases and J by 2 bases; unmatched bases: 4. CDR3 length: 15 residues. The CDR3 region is CASSFRAGGQETQYF. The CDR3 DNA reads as TGTGCCAGCAGCTTTCGTGCGGGGGGGCAAGAGACCCAGTACTTC. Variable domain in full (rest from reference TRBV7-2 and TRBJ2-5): GAGVSQSPSNKVTEKGKDVELRCDPISGHTALYWYRQSLGQGLEFLIYFQGNSAPDKSGLPSDRFSAERTGGSVSTLTIQRTQQEDSAVYLCASSFRAGGQETQYFGPGTRLLVL.

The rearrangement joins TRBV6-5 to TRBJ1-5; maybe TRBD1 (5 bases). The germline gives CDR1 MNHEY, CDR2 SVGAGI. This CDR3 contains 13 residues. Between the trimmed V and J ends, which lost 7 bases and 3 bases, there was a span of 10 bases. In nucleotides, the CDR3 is TGTGCCAGCAAGGCAGGGCCCAATCAGCCCCAGCATTTT. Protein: CASKAGPNQPQHF.

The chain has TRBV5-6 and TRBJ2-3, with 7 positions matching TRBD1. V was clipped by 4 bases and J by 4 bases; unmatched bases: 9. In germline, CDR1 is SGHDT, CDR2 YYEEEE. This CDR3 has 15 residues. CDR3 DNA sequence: TGTGCCAGCAGCATAGGACAGGTCCAGGCAGATACGCAGTATTTT. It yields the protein CASSIGQVQADTQYF.

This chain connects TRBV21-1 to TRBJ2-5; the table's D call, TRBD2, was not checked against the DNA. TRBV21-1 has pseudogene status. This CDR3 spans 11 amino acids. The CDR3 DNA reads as TGTGCCAGCCGCGCCCAAGAGACCCAGTACTTC. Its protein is CASRAQETQYF.

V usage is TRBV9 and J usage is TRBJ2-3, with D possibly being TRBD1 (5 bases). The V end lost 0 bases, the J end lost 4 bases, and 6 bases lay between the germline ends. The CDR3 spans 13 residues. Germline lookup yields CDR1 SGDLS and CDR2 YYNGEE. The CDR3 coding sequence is TGTGCCAGCAGCGTAGTAGGGGCAGATACGCAGTATTTT. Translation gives CASSVVGADTQYF.

Here the CDR3 reads CASSPGPGKKLAYEQYF. The CDR3 DNA reads as TGTGCCAGCAGCCCGGGACCCGGAAAAAAACTTGCTTACGAGCAGTACTTC. The chain is built from TRBV7-6 and TRBJ2-7; either TRBD1 or TRBD2 may fit D (5 bases each). Germline-derived CDR1 and CDR2 are SGHVS and FNYEAQ. The CDR3 sequence is 17 residues long. Trimming took off 5 bases at V and 4 bases at J, with 24 bases between the two ends.

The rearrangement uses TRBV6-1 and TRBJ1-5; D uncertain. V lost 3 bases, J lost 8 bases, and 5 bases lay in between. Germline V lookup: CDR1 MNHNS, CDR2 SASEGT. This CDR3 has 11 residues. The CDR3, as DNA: TGTGCCAGCAGTGATGGGGAGCCCCAGCATTTT. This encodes CASSDGEPQHF.